The clone carrying this TCR beta chain came up many times. As yet, its antigen is unknown. The CDR3 has 12 residues. Germline V gene sequence: CDR1 SGHAT, CDR2 FQNNGV. The V end was cut by 3 bases, the J end by 6 bases, with 8 bases between. The TCR beta library used iRepertoire HTBI primers with Arm-PCR amplification of CDR3. Original analysis: The identification of under 65 TRBV and 11 to 15 TRBJ segments was made across samples. TCRdb called the multiplex PCR reads again in MiXCR, with one record for every CDR3 protein. TCRdb, not the authors, supplied the V and J calls. The table records a few hundred thousand distinct CDR3 sequences, about 10% of them present only once. The data stem from a study of regulatory T cells in long-lasting Graves disease. Study background: Antithyroid drugs had been taken by newly diagnosed Graves' patients for under 3 months. Broader study findings: The sample size was small, and this may have reduced accuracy. Graves' patients with persistent disease showed TCR diversity lower than patients newly diagnosed.

Time point denoted: newly diagnosed GD, antithyroid drugs for less than 3 months. Generation of the TCR library employed RNA extracted from PBMCs. The data were also submitted as part of a second study, on T cells in Graves' hyperthyroidism and ophthalmopathy.

This rearrangement joins TRBV11-2 to TRBJ1-1; D possibly corresponds to TRBD1 (5 bases). This receptor was obtained from a woman in her late teens or twenties with Graves disease. Source: peripheral blood mononuclear cells (PBMCs), taken at new diagnosis, from a patient treated with antithyroid drugs. CDR3 nucleotide sequence: TGTGCCAGCAGCTTCAGGGACCCTGAAGCTTTCTTT. As protein: CASSFRDPEAFF.